Described below is a single T cell receptor (beta chain) sequence and its context. Original processing notes: Estimated nucleated cell counts came from reference gene primer amplification. The data were produced by immunoSEQ multiplex PCR, yet TCRdb's version contains in-frame clones alone and is incomplete. The V and J calls and clone size come from that table; D and trimming were worked out from the DNA. Found here are about 210,000 clones, 80% of them singletons; the top ten hold roughly 13%. This sample is part of a study of blood T cell repertoires in COVID-19. Study at large: The cDNA or gDNA used as material had been derived from T cells, B-cell-depleted T cells, or PBMCs.

Specimen: peripheral blood. The origin of this receptor is a human donor in a cohort sampled during active COVID-19.

DNA for the CDR3: TGTGCCAGCAGCCCCGCTAGCGGGGTTGCAGATACGCAGTATTTT. As protein: CASSPASGVADTQYF. V and J are TRBV7-2 and TRBJ2-3, with 9 bases that match TRBD2. The CDR3 covers 15 residues. Losses at the gene ends were 5 bases for V and 4 bases for J; bases not matched to a gene: 7. Germline lookup yields CDR1 SGHTA and CDR2 FQGNSA.